This T cell receptor beta chain is from a study of identical twins (dated by TCRdb to 2016 to 2018). Notes on the research overall: The study deep-sequenced TCR alpha and beta repertoires from monozygotic twins, unrelated adults of various ages and cord blood to test whether fetal clonotypes persist. To rule out contamination, replicate twin experiments were performed at different times with different library preparation protocols.

The protocol used for the library was 5' RACE. For sequencing, an Illumina HiSeq 2000 was employed. A universal primer binding site was added through template switching, and the final cDNA carried a unique molecular identifier so that TCR cDNA molecules could be counted accurately. Specific primers in the conserved constant-segment region were used to synthesize first-strand cDNA for TCR alpha and beta chains. To control for contamination, every cDNA library carried two barcodes: a SMART-Mk sample barcode plus Illumina barcodes. TruSeq adapter sequences along with Illumina sample barcodes were introduced in two successive PCR steps. The Illumina HiSeq platform was used with custom primers to sequence TCR alpha and beta cDNA libraries. Per the source publication's procedure: Unique molecular identifiers were extracted from raw reads with MiGEC, and CDR3 positions were determined with MiXCR. For each individual, recombination models were inferred using an EM algorithm with the repgenHMM and IGoR tools. Shared clonotypes were analyzed with the tcR package in R, and sharing was normalized by the product of cloneset sizes. To study raw recombination free of thymic and clonal selection effects, out-of-frame nonproductive sequences were analyzed. Starting from the raw public reads, TCRdb applied fastp trimming at Q25, assembled clones with MiXCR and retained in-frame beta chains. Under each unique CDR3 protein, matching rows form one entry showing the most common genes and DNA. Here the V and J calls rest on TCRdb's processing, not on the authors' analysis. The sample contains fewer than 800,000 distinct CDR3 sequences, under 8.5% of them found a single time. Roughly 1.6% of the sample belongs to the ten largest clones.

From the cysteine through the phenylalanine, the CDR3 covers 14 amino acids. The kept DNA is CDR3 alone, 42 bases in frame from the first base. CDR1 and CDR2, per the germline V gene, are SNHLY and FYNNEI. The germline V end is reduced by 2 bases and the J end by 8 bases; junction bases left unmatched: 8. Every donor was a healthy Caucasian. The twin cohort comprised three pairs of female monozygotic twins, all aged roughly 18 to 30 years. Peripheral blood mononuclear cells were the source from which RNA for the TCR libraries was isolated. Study-wide conclusions, independent of this receptor: Fewer insertions were carried by abundant cord blood beta clonotypes, a similar but weaker trend appeared in young adult naive repertoires, and no such trend appeared in memory repertoires. Invariant T cells such as MAIT and iNKT could partly confound zero-insertion analyses, although diverse VJ usage argued against such confounding for most clonotypes. Out-of-frame TCR alpha sharing in monozygotic twins was systematically underestimated by recombination models, whereas sharing between unrelated individuals was in agreement with the recombination models. Excess twin sharing in beta out-of-frame sequences was weaker because fewer shared sequences lowered the signal-to-noise ratio. Because the same donors could not be followed over many years, the conclusions relied on cross-sectional statistical analysis. Compared with coincidental sharing between unrelated individuals, out-of-frame TCR alpha sequences shared between twins had an excess of sequences with low generation probability.

In its sample, this clonotype was seen a few times. Its antigen is not yet known. Qualities for individual bases were not recorded, and no much larger clone is one base off. These data were likewise used in another study, on yellow fever vaccine responses in identical twins. Drawing on the second study: According to the authors, in identical twins the way T cells responded to vaccination appeared partly convergent and partly personalized. Focusing on identical twins, the study followed the T cell clones that responded to the vaccine, and did so with precision.

This sequence originates from a woman aged 18-30 years in good health. The sequence links TRBV2 to TRBJ1-2, with 7 middle bases fitting TRBD1. Sequencing was done on a sample of PBMCs. Read as DNA, the sequence is TGTGCCAGCAGTGAATACCCAGGGGGTGGCGGCTACACCTTC. Translation gives CASSEYPGGGGYTF.